The entry below describes one TCR beta chain. Its antigen is not known. This entry comes from a study of CXCR3-negative and CXCR3-positive naive CD8 T cells. 5' RACE that incorporated UMI labels was used to prepare the TRB cDNA libraries. For each CDR3 protein, TCRdb gives one entry from its re-call of the 5' RACE reads, without DNA. This repertoire comprises over 100,000 distinct CDR3 sequences; its ten largest clones make up 0.41%. Study conclusions and caveats: After cryopreservation, expression of CXCR3 was partially reduced, and most assays were run with fresh PBMCs. Greater hydrophobicity was found in TRB CDR3s of CXCR3-positive naive cells than of CXCR3-negative naive cells. For memory CD8+ cells diversity was much lower, but both naive subsets had comparably high diversity.

Naive CD8+ T cells showed a CD45RO-CCR7+CD27+CD95- phenotype. This CDR3 is built from 13 residues. CDR1 is MNHEY, CDR2 SMNVEV, per germline (reference sequence). The V and J genes are TRBV27 and TRBJ2-1; TCRdb calls TRBD2, which cannot be checked without DNA. The sample comprised naive CXCR3+ CD8+ T cells from blood. Subset specified: CD45RO-CCR7+CD27+CD95- naive CD8+ T cells expressing CXCR3 (TNR3+). The origin of this receptor is a human donor in good health. Some clones in this sample may be carry-over from other donors' samples. Here the CDR3 reads CASSLAGGNEQFF.